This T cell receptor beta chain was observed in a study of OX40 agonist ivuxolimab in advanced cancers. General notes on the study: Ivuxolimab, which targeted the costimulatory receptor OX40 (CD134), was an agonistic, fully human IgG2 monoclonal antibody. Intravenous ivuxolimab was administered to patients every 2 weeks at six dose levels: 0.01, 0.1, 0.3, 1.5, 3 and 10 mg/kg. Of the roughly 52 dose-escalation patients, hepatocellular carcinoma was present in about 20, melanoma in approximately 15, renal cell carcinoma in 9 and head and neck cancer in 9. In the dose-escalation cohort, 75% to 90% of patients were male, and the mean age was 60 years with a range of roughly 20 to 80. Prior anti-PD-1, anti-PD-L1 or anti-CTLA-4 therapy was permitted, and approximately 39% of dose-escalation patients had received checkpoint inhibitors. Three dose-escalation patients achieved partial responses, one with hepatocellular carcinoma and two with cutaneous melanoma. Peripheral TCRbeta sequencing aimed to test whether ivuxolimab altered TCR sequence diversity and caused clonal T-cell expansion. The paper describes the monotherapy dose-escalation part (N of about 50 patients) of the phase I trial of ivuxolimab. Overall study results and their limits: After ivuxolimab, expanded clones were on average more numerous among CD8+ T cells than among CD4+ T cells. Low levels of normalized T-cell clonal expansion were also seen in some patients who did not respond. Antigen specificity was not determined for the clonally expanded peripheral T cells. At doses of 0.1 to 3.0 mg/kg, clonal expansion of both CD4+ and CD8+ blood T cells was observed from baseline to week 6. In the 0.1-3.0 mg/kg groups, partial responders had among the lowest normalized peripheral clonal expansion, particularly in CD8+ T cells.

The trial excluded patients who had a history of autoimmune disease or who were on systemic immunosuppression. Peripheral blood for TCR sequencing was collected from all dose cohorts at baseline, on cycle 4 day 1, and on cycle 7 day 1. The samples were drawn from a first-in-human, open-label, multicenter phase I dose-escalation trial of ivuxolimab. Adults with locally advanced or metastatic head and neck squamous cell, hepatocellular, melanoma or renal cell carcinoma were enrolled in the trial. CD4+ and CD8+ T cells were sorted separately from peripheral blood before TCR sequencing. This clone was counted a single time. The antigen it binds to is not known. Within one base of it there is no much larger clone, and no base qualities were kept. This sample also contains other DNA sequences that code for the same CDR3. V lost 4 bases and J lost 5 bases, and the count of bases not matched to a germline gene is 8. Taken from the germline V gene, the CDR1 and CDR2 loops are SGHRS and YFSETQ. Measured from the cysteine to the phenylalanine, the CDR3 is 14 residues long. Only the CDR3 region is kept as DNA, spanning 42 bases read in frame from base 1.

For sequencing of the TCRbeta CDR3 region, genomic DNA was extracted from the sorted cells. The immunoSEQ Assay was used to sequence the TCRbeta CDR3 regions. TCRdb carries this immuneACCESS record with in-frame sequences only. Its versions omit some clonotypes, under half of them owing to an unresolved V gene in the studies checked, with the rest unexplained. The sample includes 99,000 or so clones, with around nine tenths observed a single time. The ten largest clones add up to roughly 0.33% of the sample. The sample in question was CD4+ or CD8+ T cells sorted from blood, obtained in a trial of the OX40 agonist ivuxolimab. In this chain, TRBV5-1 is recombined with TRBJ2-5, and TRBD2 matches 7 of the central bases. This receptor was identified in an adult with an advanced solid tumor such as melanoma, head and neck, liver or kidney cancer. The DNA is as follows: TGCGCCAGCAGCCAGGCGGGGGTTGGGGAGACCCAGTACTTC. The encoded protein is CASSQAGVGETQYF.